This TCR beta chain was documented in a study of blood T cell repertoires in COVID-19. Study background: From T cells, B-cell-depleted T cells, or PBMCs came the material, which was cDNA or gDNA.

The table came from immunoSEQ multiplex PCR; TCRdb's copy has only in-frame clones and leaves some out. The sample gives fewer than 300,000 clones, around 86% of which show up once; around 10% is in the top ten. Per the germline V gene, CDR1 is MNHEY and CDR2 is SVGAGI. This CDR3 is built from 15 residues. V dropped 6 bases and J dropped 2 bases, with 17 bases sitting between them. V and J are TRBV6-5 and TRBJ2-7; perhaps TRBD2 as D (5 bases). The TCR comes from a middle-aged man who had recovered from COVID-19. The source material was peripheral blood. The CDR3 DNA reads TGTGCCAGCAGAAGCCGATTAAGCGGACCCTACGAGCAGTACTTC. Protein product: CASRSRLSGPYEQYF.